Shown below are 23 T cell receptor beta chains from a single sample sequenced in a study of T cells in Graves' hyperthyroidism and ophthalmopathy. RNA transcripts were the template for amplifying TCR beta CDR3 regions. Carried out on the TCR CDR3, a first-round RT-PCR used the HTBI primer set. One entry per CDR3 protein, called by TCRdb with MiXCR from the multiplex PCR reads. The table lists 300,000 to 450,000 distinct CDR3 sequences, around 14% of them singletons, with about 30% in the top ten. Sequenced material: blood. These TCRs come from a young woman with Graves' hyperthyroidism.

This clonotype was seen at least ten times. This chain joins TRBV18 and TRBJ2-1; 13 bases map to TRBD2. J was trimmed by 8 bases and V by 0 bases; bases with no gene match: 7. The CDR3 consists of 17 residues. Germline CDR1 and CDR2: KGHSH and LQKENI. The CDR3 nucleotides read TGTGCCAGCTCACCACCTCGGACTAGCGGGAGTGGCTATGAGCAGTTCTTC. This translates into CASSPPRTSGSGYEQFF.

This clonotype was counted ten times or more. The chain is built from TRBV11-1 and TRBJ2-5; 8 nucleotides agree with TRBD1. The germline V gene encodes CDR1 SGHAT and CDR2 FQDESV (reference sequence). The CDR3 totals 16 residues. V lost 0 bases to trimming and J lost 5 bases; unmatched junction nucleotides: 8. DNA of the CDR3: TGTGCCAGCAGCTTAGCTGGACAGGGAGGAAGGGAGACCCAGTACTTC. This codes for CASSLAGQGGRETQYF.

This clonotype was recorded at least ten times. This chain uses TRBV11-1 with TRBJ2-1; TRBD2 aligns across 14 bases. The CDR3 totals 14 residues. Germline V gene sequence: CDR1 SGHAT, CDR2 FQDESV (reference sequence). Trimming removed 6 bases from V and 7 bases from J; junction bases left unmatched: 2. Here the CDR3 reads CASRGLAGDNEQFF. In DNA form, the CDR3 reads TGTGCCAGCAGGGGACTAGCGGGGGATAATGAGCAGTTCTTC. Drawing the rest from reference TRBV11-1 and TRBJ2-1, the complete variable domain is EAEVAQSPRYKITEKSQAVAFWCDPISGHATLYWYRQILGQGPELLVQFQDESVVDDSQLPKDRFSAERLKGVDSTLKIQPAELGDSAMYLCASRGLAGDNEQFFGPGTRLTVL.

The chain couples TRBV29-1 to TRBJ2-2; TRBD2 aligns across 7 bases. Looked up from germline, CDR1 is SQVTM and CDR2 is ANQGSEA. This CDR3 region has 14 residues. V shed 7 bases and J 0 bases; nucleotides not matched to a gene: 5. The CDR3 sequence is CSAGTTTNTGELFF. CDR3 DNA sequence: TGCAGCGCTGGGACTACGACGAACACCGGGGAGCTGTTTTTT.

This clonotype was observed at least ten times. CDR3 in DNA: TGTGCCAGCAGCTCCCTGGGGGGGGAGACCCAGTACTTC. Translation gives CASSSLGGETQYF. V usage is TRBV7-3 and J usage is TRBJ2-5; 7 nucleotides line up with TRBD2. The CDR3 runs to 13 residues. The V segment lost 4 bases and the J segment 5 bases; nucleotides outside the gene matches: 4. Germline V gene data show CDR1 as SGHTA and CDR2 as FQGTGA.

V is TRBV15 and J is TRBJ2-2; D is possibly TRBD2 (6 bases). Trimming removed 0 bases at V and 6 bases at J, with 14 bases between. The CDR3 runs 16 residues. Per germline, CDR1 LNHNV and CDR2 YYDKDF (reference sequence). The DNA for the CDR3 is TGTGCCACCAGCAGAGATTTTACTAGCCGAGCCGGGGAGCTGTTTTTT. Its translation: CATSRDFTSRAGELFF.

This clonotype showed up many times. The chain is built from TRBV7-9 and TRBJ2-3, with 8 bases fitting TRBD1. Germline V lookup: CDR1 SEHNR, CDR2 FQNEAQ (reference sequence). This CDR3 comprises 14 residues. Trimming took 6 bases from V and 6 from J; bases not matched to a gene: 8. The CDR3 nucleotides read TGTGCCAGCAGGCTAGGACAGGGTCTGGATACGCAGTATTTT. The encoded protein is CASRLGQGLDTQYF.

The V gene is TRBV7-2, the J gene TRBJ2-1, with a weak D call TRBD2 (5 bases). This CDR3 has 13 amino acids. Per germline, CDR1 SGHTA and CDR2 FQGNSA. Trimming removed 4 bases at V and 9 bases at J, with 13 bases between. CDR3 loop: CASSWTPGGEQFF. The CDR3 DNA reads as TGTGCCAGCAGCTGGACTCCGGGTGGTGAGCAGTTCTTC. Together with reference TRBV7-2 and TRBJ2-1, the CDR3 gives the full variable domain: GAGVSQSPSNKVTEKGKDVELRCDPISGHTALYWYRQSLGQGLEFLIYFQGNSAPDKSGLPSDRFSAERTGGSVSTLTIQRTQQEDSAVYLCASSWTPGGEQFFGPGTRLTVL.

V gene TRBV15 combines with J gene TRBJ1-6; a weak D match, TRBD1 (5 bases). Germline V gene lookup returns CDR1 LNHNV and CDR2 YYDKDF (reference sequence). V was shortened by 1 base and J by 14 bases, with 15 bases between the two germline ends. The CDR3 consists of 14 residues. The CDR3 reads CATSRARGEDSLHF. The CDR3, as DNA: TGTGCCACCAGCAGAGCAAGAGGGGAAGATTCCCTCCACTTT. The full variable domain, its missing parts supplied by reference TRBV15 and TRBJ1-6, is DAMVIQNPRYQVTQFGKPVTLSCSQTLNHNVMYWYQQKSSQAPKLLFHYYDKDFNNEADTPDNFQSRRPNTSFCFLDIRSPGLGDTAMYLCATSRARGEDSLHFGNGTRLTVT.

The rearrangement joins TRBV2 to TRBJ2-4; 9 bases are a match to TRBD1. Trimming cost V 6 bases and J 8 bases; bases outside gene matches: 11. There are 15 residues in the CDR3. The V gene's germline CDR1 is SNHLY and CDR2 FYNNEI. The CDR3 region is CASSAGTGSFDIQYF. CDR3 nucleotide sequence: TGTGCCAGCAGCGCCGGGACAGGGTCATTTGACATTCAGTACTTC.

In DNA, the CDR3 is TGTGCCAGCAGCTTAGGAAGCGTGGATTATGGCTACACCTTC. Its protein product is CASSLGSVDYGYTF. This chain links TRBV7-2 with TRBJ1-2, with D hard to call. The V and J ends lost 1 base and 5 bases respectively, with 11 bases between them. This CDR3 is 14 amino acids long. Germline V gives CDR1 SGHTA, CDR2 FQGNSA.

This clonotype showed up many times. The chain has TRBV10-3 and TRBJ1-4; TRBD1 matches at 7 bases. In germline, CDR1 is ENHRY, CDR2 SYGVKD. The CDR3 is 14 residues long. V dropped 3 bases and J dropped 6; count of bases not matched to a gene: 4. The CDR3 is CAISEGDSHEKLFF. CDR3 in DNA: TGTGCCATCAGTGAAGGGGACAGTCATGAAAAACTGTTTTTT.

The chain links TRBV10-3 to TRBJ1-1; D not certain. V was trimmed by 6 bases and J by 10 bases, leaving 18 bases between them. Per germline, CDR1 ENHRY and CDR2 SYGVKD. This CDR3 comprises 13 residues. CDR3 nucleotide sequence: TGTGCCATCAGCCAAGCACGGGATGTTGGAGCTTTCTTT. Protein: CAISQARDVGAFF.

The sample holds a few counts of this clonotype. The chain combines TRBV14 with TRBJ2-2; 8 bases are shared with TRBD1. This CDR3 contains 16 residues. Germline CDR1 and CDR2: SGHDN and FVKESK. Unmatched junction bases numbered 10, after V lost 4 bases and J lost 6 bases. The CDR3 protein is CASSRLPGGNAGELFF. Written as DNA, the CDR3 is TGTGCCAGCAGCCGGTTACCAGGGGGCAACGCCGGGGAGCTGTTTTTT. The full variable domain, its missing parts supplied by reference TRBV14 and TRBJ2-2, is EAGVTQFPSHSVIEKGQTVTLRCDPISGHDNLYWYRRVMGKEIKFLLHFVKESKQDESGMPNNRFLAERTGGTYSTLKVQPAELEDSGVYFCASSRLPGGNAGELFFGEGSRLTVL.

V usage is TRBV5-1 and J usage is TRBJ2-2, with D perhaps TRBD2 (5 bases). V lost 7 bases, J lost 6 bases, and 16 bases lay in between. The CDR3 length is 14 residues. CDR1 and CDR2 from the germline V gene are SGHRS and YFSETQ. The CDR3 DNA follows: TGCGCCAGCGGGCCTACTGGAGGACCCGGGGAGCTGTTTTTT. This codes for CASGPTGGPGELFF.

This clonotype was detected a few times. This chain joins TRBV10-3 and TRBJ1-1, with TRBD1 matching 8 bases. After removal of 6 bases from V and 0 bases from J, the junction contained 6 bases not matched to a gene. Germline CDR1 ENHRY, CDR2 SYGVKD. The length of the CDR3 is 15 residues. The CDR3 region is CAISPGQGLNTEAFF. The CDR3 DNA is TGTGCCATCAGCCCAGGACAGGGTTTGAACACTGAAGCTTTCTTT.

This clonotype showed up many times. The J gene is TRBJ1-1, the V gene TRBV24-1; D call uncertain. V was trimmed by 8 bases and J by 3 bases, leaving 12 bases between them. Per germline, CDR1 KGHDR and CDR2 SFDVKD. This CDR3 region has 13 residues. The chain's CDR3 is CATIAAGYTEAFF. The DNA of the CDR3 is TGTGCCACCATTGCAGCAGGCTACACTGAAGCTTTCTTT.

In this sample, this clonotype turned up many times. This sequence joins TRBV28 and TRBJ2-7; 7 nucleotides align to TRBD2. The CDR3 spans 17 residues. The V gene end was trimmed by 5 bases and the J gene end by 9 bases; junction bases not matched to a gene: 22. The V gene's germline CDR1 is MDHEN and CDR2 SYDVKM. DNA for the CDR3: TGTGCCAGCAGTCCATTGGGGAGGGGCCGAATTACCGTCGGGCAGTACTTC. This gives the protein CASSPLGRGRITVGQYF.

In this sample, this clonotype turned up a few times. The CDR3 DNA follows: TGCAGTGCTAGAGCCGCTAGCGGGAGGGCCGCCGAGCAGTACTTC. Its protein is CSARAASGRAAEQYF. V gene TRBV20-1 combines with J gene TRBJ2-7; 12 bases agree with TRBD2. The V segment lost 1 base and the J segment 6 bases; nucleotides outside the gene matches: 7. The germline CDR1 and CDR2 sequences are DFQATT and SNEGSKA (reference sequence). This CDR3 is built from 15 residues.

The sample holds many counts of this clonotype. The J gene is TRBJ1-1, the V gene TRBV5-1; weak D call: TRBD1 (6 bases). CDR3 length: 15 residues. Per germline, CDR1 SGHRS and CDR2 YFSETQ. Trimming left V 4 bases short and J 1 base short, with 14 bases between. The CDR3 nucleotides are TGCGCCAGCAGCCATCCAGGGGCACAGAACACTGAAGCTTTCTTT. It yields the protein CASSHPGAQNTEAFF.

In this sample, this clonotype turned up many times. The V and J genes are TRBV7-2 and TRBJ2-3; TRBD2 agrees at 7 bases. Germline loops: CDR1 SGHTA, CDR2 FQGNSA. V was clipped by 2 bases and J by 0 bases; unmatched bases: 5. The CDR3 is made up of 16 amino acids. The CDR3 sequence is CASSLPRLASTDTQYF. In DNA form, the CDR3 reads TGTGCCAGCAGCTTACCCAGACTAGCTAGCACAGATACGCAGTATTTT.

As for this clonotype: This may come from a read error, since a much larger clone is one base off. This CDR3 reads CASSLAGVASGDQETQCF. CDR3 in DNA: TGTGCCAGCAGCTTAGCGGGGGTGGCTAGCGGAGATCAAGAGACCCAGTGCTTC. The chain combines TRBV11-1 with TRBJ2-5; 7 bases are a match to TRBD2. CDR1 is SGHAT, CDR2 FQDESV, per germline (reference sequence). This CDR3 has 18 amino acids.

Ten or more counts support this clonotype. The rearrangement joins TRBV18 to TRBJ2-1; 11 bases map to TRBD2. Germline CDR1 reads KGHSH; CDR2 reads LQKENI. The CDR3 length is 15 residues. Losses at the gene ends were 5 bases for V and 9 bases for J; bases not matched to a gene: 9. DNA of the CDR3: TGTGCCAGCTCAATAGCGGGAGGGCCATCGCTTGAGCAGTTCTTC. Protein: CASSIAGGPSLEQFF.